The sequence of this T cell receptor (beta chain) was determined in a study of blood T cell repertoires in COVID-19. Overall study: Some COVID-19 samples were acute and others convalescent; all came from the United States, Italy and Spain.

Only in-frame clones appear in the TCRdb table, and some are missing; sequencing was by immunoSEQ multiplex PCR. In the table there are approximately 200,000 clones, around nine tenths of which are singletons. J lost 4 bases, V lost 5 bases, and 10 bases had no gene match. The CDR3 totals 18 residues. Germline-derived CDR1 and CDR2 are MNHEY and SVGEGT. This clone was detected a few times. The chain employs TRBV6-2 or TRBV6-3 and TRBJ2-1, with 14 positions matching TRBD2. This clonotype was obtained from a man in his sixties who had recovered from COVID-19. The specimen sequenced was peripheral blood. CDR3 nucleotides: TGTGCCAGCAGTGGACAGCCGGGACTAGCGGGGGAATACAATGAGCAGTTCTTC. It specifies CASSGQPGLAGEYNEQFF.